The next 25 T cell receptor beta chains were all read from a single sample in a study of cytomegalovirus exposure and HLA in healthy donors. PCR amplification relied on 60 Vbeta primers (plus 13 Jbeta primers). Data came from immunoSEQ multiplex PCR; TCRdb stores just in-frame clones and leaves some out. The sample records under 200,000 clones, 81% being singletons. Sequenced: PBMCs. The receptors originated from a man over 45 in good health and CMV-seronegative.

J is TRBJ2-1 and V is TRBV4-3; D may be TRBD2 (5 bases). The CDR3 totals 15 residues. Trimming left V 8 bases short and J 5 bases short, with 19 bases between. Germline V gene lookup returns CDR1 LGHNA and CDR2 YSLEER. The CDR3 DNA reads as TGCGCCAGCTCTTCCGGGCTAGCTCTTCACAATGAGCAGTTCTTC. It translates to CASSSGLALHNEQFF.

The chain is built from TRBV7-8 and TRBJ1-3; D remains ambiguous. Trimming pared 1 base from V and 2 bases from J, leaving 12 bases between. The CDR3 covers 16 residues. The germline gives CDR1 SGHVS, CDR2 FQNEAQ. CDR3 DNA: TGTGCCAGCAGCTTAGTTTTAGGGAGAGCTGGAAACACCATATATTTT. Translation: CASSLVLGRAGNTIYF.

The chain combines TRBV12-5 with TRBJ2-3; D not resolved. Per the germline V gene, CDR1 is LGHNT and CDR2 is FRNRAP. With 5 bases removed from V and 4 bases from J, the gap between germline ends came to 13 bases. This CDR3 comprises 14 residues. This chain's CDR3 is CASGPPAGSDTQYF. In DNA, the CDR3 is TGTGCTAGTGGTCCCCCCGCCGGTTCAGATACGCAGTATTTT.

In its sample, this clone was seen once. This sequence joins TRBV18 and TRBJ1-1, with TRBD1 as a possible D gene (6 bases). This CDR3 contains 16 residues. V was trimmed by 3 bases and J by 1 base, leaving 15 bases between them. Germline V lookup: CDR1 KGHSH, CDR2 LQKENI. CDR3 region: CASSPNQGFQNTEAFF. The DNA for the CDR3 is TGTGCCAGCTCACCCAACCAGGGGTTCCAGAACACTGAAGCTTTCTTT.

The chain combines TRBV5-4 with TRBJ2-5; 9 nucleotides line up with TRBD1. The J call is doubtful: the DNA matches TRBJ2-7 better. The CDR3 covers 14 residues. From germline, CDR1 is SGHNT and CDR2 YYREEE (reference sequence). CDR3 sequence (DNA): TGTGCCAGCAGCCCGGGACAGGGTCCTCGCGAGCAGTACTTC. Translated, it gives CASSPGQGPREQYF.

This clone was seen only a few times. V and J are TRBV6-6 and TRBJ1-2; TRBD1 aligns across 8 bases. This CDR3 spans 16 amino acids. Germline V gives CDR1 MNHNY, CDR2 SVGAGI (reference sequence). The J segment lost 7 bases and the V segment lost 2 bases, leaving 12 bases of the junction unmatched. The CDR3 here is CASSYPPWTGQGGYTF. In DNA form, the CDR3 reads TGTGCCAGCAGTTACCCTCCCTGGACAGGGCAGGGTGGCTACACCTTC.

This chain links TRBV11-2 with TRBJ2-1, with 11 bases lining up with TRBD2. CDR1 SGHAT and CDR2 FQNNGV come from the germline V gene. The J segment lost 8 bases and the V segment lost 3 bases, leaving 12 bases of the junction unmatched. There are 17 residues in the CDR3. Here the CDR3 DNA reads TGTGCCAGCAGCTTTTTACTAGCGGGGGCTTTGTTGGATGAGCAGTTCTTC. This translates into CASSFLLAGALLDEQFF.

The gene calls are TRBV6-5 and TRBJ2-1, with 10 bases fitting TRBD1. The trim removed 10 bases at V and 4 bases at J, leaving 4 bases unmatched. Germline V lookup: CDR1 MNHEY, CDR2 SVGAGI. The CDR3 runs to 13 residues. This chain's CDR3 is CATGTGVYNEQFF. The CDR3 DNA sequence: TGTGCCACTGGGACAGGGGTTTACAATGAGCAGTTCTTC.

This clone occurred once. The V gene is TRBV29-1, the J gene TRBJ2-1; a possible D gene is TRBD1 (6 bases). CDR1 is SQVTM, CDR2 ANQGSEA, per germline. The CDR3 contains 12 residues. V lost 7 bases and J 3 bases, leaving 10 bases between the germline ends. DNA for the CDR3: TGCAGCGCAGAAGGGGGCTACAATGAGCAGTTCTTC. Protein product: CSAEGGYNEQFF.

This chain links TRBV7-3 with TRBJ2-2, with D maybe TRBD1 (6 bases). V dropped 6 bases and J dropped 1 base, with 12 bases sitting between them. Per the germline V gene, CDR1 is SGHTA and CDR2 is FQGTGA. The length of the CDR3 is 15 residues. The CDR3 protein is CASRPPGQNTGELFF. The CDR3 DNA sequence: TGTGCCAGCAGGCCGCCGGGACAGAACACCGGGGAGCTGTTTTTT.

The chain links TRBV18 to TRBJ2-2; no clear D gene. CDR1 and CDR2 from the germline V gene are KGHSH and LQKENI. The CDR3 runs 16 residues. V dropped 1 base and J dropped 1 base, with 10 bases sitting between them. The DNA of the CDR3 is TGTGCCAGCTCACCACAATCCCTATTGAACACCGGGGAGCTGTTTTTT. Translated, it gives CASSPQSLLNTGELFF.

CDR3: CASSPLGGDKNIQYF. CDR3 nucleotide sequence: TGTGCCAGCAGCCCACTGGGAGGGGACAAAAACATTCAGTACTTC. The chain couples TRBV4-2 to TRBJ2-4; 7 bases map to TRBD2. This CDR3 is 15 amino acids long. V shed 4 bases, J shed 3 bases, and the junction held 6 bases outside the gene matches. The V gene's germline CDR1 is LGHNA and CDR2 YNFKEQ.

V is TRBV30 and J is TRBJ2-7; 9 bases align to TRBD1. Germline loops: CDR1 GTSNPN, CDR2 SVGIG (reference sequence). The CDR3 is 20 residues long. V gave up 3 bases and J gave up 6 bases; unmatched junction bases: 27. CDR3 nucleotides: TGTGCCTGGAGGGGAATAGTAGGGACAGGGTTTTCTCTCTCTTCGGGCGAGCAGTACTTC. It translates to CAWRGIVGTGFSLSSGEQYF.

The J gene is TRBJ1-4, the V gene TRBV18, with TRBD1 matching 7 bases. This CDR3 is 16 amino acids long. Germline-derived CDR1 and CDR2 are KGHSH and LQKENI. Germline trimming cut 6 bases from V and 3 bases from J; bases unmatched to any gene: 10. The CDR3 region has the DNA TGTGCCAGCTCGTTAACGAGGACAGGTCCTAATGAAAAACTGTTTTTT. It translates to CASSLTRTGPNEKLFF.

The chain links TRBV7-3 to TRBJ2-1, with D hard to call. The V and J ends lost 4 bases and 1 base respectively, with 5 bases between them. Germline CDR1 is SGHTA and CDR2 is FQGTGA. The CDR3 covers 13 residues. CDR3 bases: TGTGCCAGCAGCTCTCTATCCTACAATGAGCAGTTCTTC. It yields the protein CASSSLSYNEQFF. The whole variable domain, filled in from reference TRBV7-3 and TRBJ2-1, reads GAGVSQTPSNKVTEKGKYVELRCDPISGHTALYWYRQSLGQGPEFLIYFQGTGAADDSGLPNDRFFAVRPEGSVSTLKIQRTERGDSAVYLCASSSLSYNEQFFGPGTRLTVL.

CDR3 nucleotides: TGTGCCTGGAGTGTAAGCGACAGCACTGAAGCTTTCTTT. This sequence encodes CAWSVSDSTEAFF. V gene TRBV30 combines with J gene TRBJ1-1, with TRBD1 as a possible D gene (5 bases). Germline V gene lookup returns CDR1 GTSNPN and CDR2 SVGIG (reference sequence). Trimming took off 0 bases at V and 4 bases at J, with 9 bases between the two ends. The CDR3 contains 13 residues.

The chain joins TRBV9 to TRBJ2-2, with TRBD1 matching over 7 bases. Germline CDR1 SGDLS, CDR2 YYNGEE. Unmatched junction bases numbered 0, after V lost 3 bases and J lost 7 bases. The CDR3 is 12 amino acids. CDR3 in DNA: TGTGCCAGCAGCGACAGGGGCGGGGAGCTGTTTTTT. It is translated as CASSDRGGELFF. The whole variable domain, remainder taken from reference TRBV9 and TRBJ2-2, is DSGVTQTPKHLITATGQRVTLRCSPRSGDLSVYWYQQSLDQGLQFLIQYYNGEERAKGNILERFSAQQFPDLHSELNLSSLELGDSALYFCASSDRGGELFFGEGSRLTVL.

The chain links TRBV5-1 to TRBJ2-2; 8 nucleotides match TRBD2. The CDR3 covers 17 residues. Germline lookup yields CDR1 SGHRS and CDR2 YFSETQ. J was trimmed by 3 bases and V by 4 bases; bases with no gene match: 11. CDR3 in DNA: TGCGCCAGCAGCCTCGGGGCGCGGGGGGCAGACACCGGGGAGCTGTTTTTT. It specifies CASSLGARGADTGELFF. Supplemented by reference TRBV5-1 and TRBJ2-2, the full variable domain reads KAGVTQTPRYLIKTRGQQVTLSCSPISGHRSVSWYQQTPGQGLQFLFEYFSETQRNKGNFPGRFSGRQFSNSRSEMNVSTLELGDSALYLCASSLGARGADTGELFFGEGSRLTVL.

CDR3: CATSRGQGNTDTQYF. CDR3 in DNA: TGTGCCACCAGCAGAGGTCAGGGGAACACAGATACGCAGTATTTT. The rearrangement links TRBV15 to TRBJ2-3; tentatively, D is TRBD1 (6 bases). There are 15 residues in the CDR3. CDR1 is LNHNV, CDR2 YYDKDF, per germline (reference sequence). V shed 1 base and J shed 2 bases, with 10 bases lying between them.

This clone was counted only a few times. The V call is TRBV5-4, the J call TRBJ2-7, with TRBD2 matching over 13 bases. Germline V CDR1 and CDR2: SGHNT, YYREEE (reference sequence). The CDR3 sequence is 15 residues long. The junction had 7 bases not matched to a gene; V was cut back by 4 bases and J by 6 bases. This CDR3 reads CASSRTSGGLSEQYF. As DNA, the CDR3 is TGTGCCAGCAGCCGGACTAGCGGGGGCCTAAGCGAGCAGTACTTC.

The chain is built from TRBV7-9 and TRBJ2-7; D might be TRBD2 (7 bases). Germline lookup yields CDR1 SEHNR and CDR2 FQNEAQ (reference sequence). The CDR3 sequence is 17 residues long. V shed 1 base and J shed 4 bases, with 20 bases lying between them. CDR3 loop: CASSLVPGEGFSYEQYF. The CDR3 DNA reads TGTGCCAGCAGCTTAGTTCCAGGGGAGGGTTTTAGTTACGAGCAGTACTTC.

The chain joins TRBV2 to TRBJ1-2, with unresolved D. The CDR3 contains 14 residues. CDR1 is SNHLY, CDR2 FYNNEI, per germline. V lost 1 base and J lost 4, with 10 bases in between. The CDR3 region is CASSEVFRVYGYTF. Here the CDR3 DNA reads TGTGCCAGCAGTGAAGTTTTCCGTGTCTATGGCTACACCTTC.

V and J are TRBV6-5 and TRBJ2-4; 7 bases are shared with TRBD1. V trimming: 7 bases; J trimming: 4 bases; junction bases outside the gene matches: 4. The CDR3 has 13 residues. Germline-derived CDR1 and CDR2 are MNHEY and SVGAGI. CDR3 sequence reads: CASIRDSKNIQYF. The CDR3 DNA sequence: TGTGCCAGCATTCGGGACAGTAAAAACATTCAGTACTTC.

The gene calls are TRBV10-3 and TRBJ2-1; 9 nucleotides match TRBD2. The germline V gene has CDR1 ENHRY and CDR2 SYGVKD. The CDR3 length is 15 residues. J was trimmed by 9 bases and V by 7 bases; bases with no gene match: 13. The CDR3 coding sequence is TGTGCCATCACTGAAGAACCTAGCGGGGCGCGTGAGCAGTTCTTC. Translating it yields CAITEEPSGAREQFF.

This clone was seen a handful of times. The chain has TRBV27 and TRBJ2-1; D is unclear. Per germline, CDR1 MNHEY and CDR2 SMNVEV (reference sequence). V gave up 4 bases and J gave up 6 bases, with 10 bases separating them. This CDR3 has 13 amino acids. The CDR3 protein is CASSYMALNEQFF. The CDR3 DNA reads TGTGCCAGCAGTTACATGGCCCTCAATGAGCAGTTCTTC.